A selection of T cell receptor beta chains follows, all from one sample in a study of T cell changes during pregnancy in multiple sclerosis. Libraries were prepared by immunoSEQ multiplex PCR; TCRdb keeps only in-frame clonotypes and omits some of them. Among 80,000 to 100,000 clones listed, less than 95% were seen once. This specimen consisted of peripheral blood, obtained in the second trimester of pregnancy. The origin of the receptors is a female donor in good health, enrolled as a control in a pregnancy study. CDR3s include the opening cysteine and the closing phenylalanine or tryptophan. The order of the fields is V gene, J gene, clone size, CDR3 length, D gene, CDR3 DNA, CDR3 protein. A D gene is named only where the DNA matches it firmly. Clone sizes are given selectively: once, few, many, or a class where the clone is expanded.

TRBV7-8,TRBJ2-7,NA,16,TRBD2,TGTGCCAGCAGCTTAGCGCTGCAGGGAGGGGACGACGAGCAGTACTTC,CASSLALQGGDDEQYF
TRBV5-8,TRBJ1-6,NA,15,NA,TGTGCCAGCAGCTTGGTTCAGGGCTATAATTCACCCCTCCACTTT,CASSLVQGYNSPLHF
TRBV7-6,TRBJ2-7,NA,13,NA,TGTGCCAGCAGCCCAGCGGCGTACTACGAGCAGTACTTC,CASSPAAYYEQYF
TRBV6-5,TRBJ1-6,NA,15,NA,TGTGCCAGCAGCCGAGGTAGAACCGGAGGTTCACCCCTCCACTTT,CASSRGRTGGSPLHF
TRBV19,TRBJ1-4,NA,15,NA,TGTGCCAGTAGCGCAAGACAGCCCGTTAATGAAAAACTGTTTTTT,CASSARQPVNEKLFF
TRBV18,TRBJ2-7,NA,13,NA,TGTGCCAGCTCACCGCAACAGGGTTACGAGCAGTACTTC,CASSPQQGYEQYF
TRBV19,TRBJ1-2,NA,13,NA,TGTGCCAGTAGTATTCGCGGACAGTATGGCTACACCTTC,CASSIRGQYGYTF
TRBV2,TRBJ1-1,NA,13,NA,TGTGCCAGCTGGGGGCCTATGAACACTGAAGCTTTCTTT,CASWGPMNTEAFF
TRBV28,TRBJ2-2,NA,14,TRBD2,TGTGCCAGCATTAAGGCTAGCGGGACCGGGGAGCTGTTTTTT,CASIKASGTGELFF
TRBV18,TRBJ1-5,NA,16,TRBD1,TGTGCCAGCTCACCAGGGACAGGGAGGGGCAATCAGCCCCAGCATTTT,CASSPGTGRGNQPQHF
TRBV7-8,TRBJ2-7,few,15,TRBD2,TGTGCCAGCAGCCCAGGACTAGCGAAAGTGTACGAGCAGTACTTC,CASSPGLAKVYEQYF
TRBV7-2,TRBJ2-3,NA,12,NA,TGTGCCAGCAGCCCTGCGCTAGATACGCAGTATTTT,CASSPALDTQYF
TRBV7-9,TRBJ1-2,once,14,NA,TGTGCCAGCAGCTTAGCACACAGGGAGTATGGCTACACCTTC,CASSLAHREYGYTF
TRBV19,TRBJ2-6,once,16,NA,TGTGCCAGTAGGGCCCGGGGGAGCTCTGGGGCCAACGTCCTGACTTTC,CASRARGSSGANVLTF
TRBV28,TRBJ2-3,NA,12,TRBD1,TGTGCCAGCAGTGAGGGGGCCGGCCCTCCGCATTTT,CASSEGAGPPHF
TRBV28,TRBJ2-7,NA,15,NA,TGTGCCAGCAGCCTGGGTGGCAGCGATTCCTACGAGCAGTACTTC,CASSLGGSDSYEQYF
TRBV4-1,TRBJ2-7,NA,14,TRBD1,TGCGCCAGCAGCCTACGACAGGGGAAGTACGAGCAGTACTTC,CASSLRQGKYEQYF
TRBV4-1,TRBJ2-2,NA,15,NA,TGCGCCAGCAGCCAGGGGGCGCGTGGCACCGGGGAGCTGTTTTTT,CASSQGARGTGELFF
TRBV7-9,TRBJ2-1,NA,15,NA,TGTGCCAGCAGCCCGATAAGCGGATACTACAATGAGCAGTTCTTC,CASSPISGYYNEQFF
TRBV4-3,TRBJ1-2,NA,17,NA,TGCGCCAGCAGCACTACCTACAGGGCGTTAAGCAACTATGGCTACACCTTC,CASSTTYRALSNYGYTF
TRBV19,TRBJ2-5,NA,14,NA,TGTGCCAGTAGTACCCAGACCGGGGGAGAGACCCAGTACTTC,CASSTQTGGETQYF
TRBV7-9,TRBJ1-2,NA,17,NA,TGTGCCAGCAGCCCGAGGGACTGGCTCGCCTCTCTCTATGGCTACACCTTC,CASSPRDWLASLYGYTF
TRBV6-5,TRBJ2-7,NA,13,NA,TGTGCCAGCAGTCTCGCCAGCGGCTACGAGCAGTACTTC,CASSLASGYEQYF
TRBV18,TRBJ2-7,once,15,TRBD2,TGTGCCAGCTCACCCCTAGCGGGGCCCTCCTACGAGCAGTACTTC,CASSPLAGPSYEQYF
TRBV10-3,TRBJ2-2,NA,16,TRBD1,TGTGCCATCAACGGACAGGGGACCCTAGGCACCGGGGAGCTGTTTTTT,CAINGQGTLGTGELFF
TRBV21-1,TRBJ2-1,NA,13,NA,TGTGCCAGCAGCAAATTCCGCTGCGATGAGCAGTTCTTC,CASSKFRCDEQFF
TRBV7-6,TRBJ2-3,NA,14,NA,TGTGCCAGCAGCCTGAGTTCAGGGGCAGATACGCAGTATTTT,CASSLSSGADTQYF
TRBV6-6,TRBJ1-4,NA,16,NA,TGTGCCAGCAGTTACGGATCAGGGGCCGCTAATGAAAAACTGTTTTTT,CASSYGSGAANEKLFF
TRBV6-6,TRBJ1-2,NA,12,NA,TGTGCCAGCAGTTACCGGGAAAATGGCTACACCTTC,CASSYRENGYTF
TRBV6-5,TRBJ2-2,NA,12,TRBD1,TGTGCCAGCGATACAGGGGCCGGGGAGCTGTTTTTT,CASDTGAGELFF
TRBV29-1,TRBJ1-2,NA,15,NA,TGCAGCGTTGAAGAAGATTACAGTAGAGCCTATGGCTACACCTTC,CSVEEDYSRAYGYTF
TRBV29-1,TRBJ2-3,once,13,TRBD1,TGCAGCGTTGCTCCCCAGGGGGCAGATACGCAGTATTTT,CSVAPQGADTQYF
TRBV5-4,TRBJ1-3,NA,16,NA,TGTGCCAGCAGCTTGGATATACTAAGCTCTGGAAACACCATATATTTT,CASSLDILSSGNTIYF
TRBV6-5,TRBJ1-6,NA,13,NA,TGTGCCAGCAGAAGGGACAAAAATTCACCCCTCCACTTT,CASRRDKNSPLHF
TRBV7-2,TRBJ2-1,once,12,NA,TGTGCCAGCAGCTTACTGCGGAATGAGCAGTTCTTC,CASSLLRNEQFF
TRBV5-6,TRBJ1-5,NA,16,NA,TGTGCCAGCAGCTTCCTAGGTTTGCAGCGCAATCAGCCCCAGCATTTT,CASSFLGLQRNQPQHF
TRBV10-2,TRBJ1-5,NA,18,NA,TGCGCCACCCTGTCCGGTAGACAGGCTGTTAATAGCAATCAGCCCCAGCATTTT,CATLSGRQAVNSNQPQHF
TRBV11-2,TRBJ2-1,NA,15,NA,TGTGCCAGCAGCTTATTGGGGGGGCCCTACAATGAGCAGTTCTTC,CASSLLGGPYNEQFF
TRBV29-1,TRBJ2-7,NA,15,TRBD2,TGCAGCGCTGGGAGCGGGAGACCCGCCAACTACGAGCAGTACTTC,CSAGSGRPANYEQYF
TRBV28,TRBJ1-5,NA,12,NA,TGTGCCAGCAGCGGAGGCAATCAGCCCCAGCATTTT,CASSGGNQPQHF
TRBV9,TRBJ2-7,NA,15,TRBD2,TGTGCCAGCAGCCCCCGACTAGCGGGAGGGTTCGAGCAGTACTTC,CASSPRLAGGFEQYF